These 26 T cell receptor beta chains were all obtained from the same sample, sequenced in a study of blood T cell repertoires in COVID-19. Sequenced by immunoSEQ multiplex PCR; TCRdb stores in-frame clones only, minus some. The data show 110,000 to 150,000 clones, 80% to 90% seen once. Input material: peripheral blood. The receptors come from a woman between 50 and 59 years old with acute or convalescent COVID-19.

This sequence joins TRBV4-1 and TRBJ1-5; 7 bases line up with TRBD1. This CDR3 is built from 17 residues. V shed 1 base, J shed 6 bases, and the junction held 12 bases outside the gene matches. Germline lookup yields CDR1 MGHRA and CDR2 YSYEKL. This CDR3 is CASSQGQEGAFSQPQHF. The CDR3 nucleotides read TGCGCCAGCAGCCAAGGGCAGGAGGGGGCGTTTAGTCAGCCCCAGCATTTT.

This sequence joins TRBV27 and TRBJ2-3; D remains unclear. The germline V gene encodes CDR1 MNHEY and CDR2 SMNVEV (reference sequence). The CDR3 is 15 residues long. The V end lost 6 bases, the J end lost 5 bases, and 18 bases lay between the germline ends. The CDR3 sequence is CASSYTGYSGDTQYF. The CDR3 DNA follows: TGTGCCAGCAGCTATACGGGTTATTCGGGAGATACGCAGTATTTT.

This chain connects TRBV7-9 to TRBJ2-5; 8 bases are shared with TRBD1. V shed 5 bases and J 4 bases; nucleotides not matched to a gene: 3. Germline values: CDR1 SEHNR, CDR2 FQNEAQ (reference sequence). This CDR3 region has 13 residues. The CDR3 nucleotides read TGTGCCAGCAGCCCAGGGGGCTCAGAGACCCAGTACTTC. It yields the protein CASSPGGSETQYF.

V and J are TRBV10-2 and TRBJ2-6, with TRBD1 as a possible D gene (6 bases). Germline V CDR1 and CDR2: WSHSY, SAAADI. V shed 4 bases and J shed 3 bases, with 7 bases lying between them. The CDR3 length is 14 residues. CDR3 amino acids: CASSAGDGANVLTF. The CDR3, as DNA: TGCGCCAGCAGTGCAGGGGATGGGGCCAACGTCCTGACTTTC.

CDR3 DNA sequence: TGCGCCAGCAGCAAGGGGACAGGGTGGGTAGATACGCAGTATTTT. Its translation is CASSKGTGWVDTQYF. The chain couples TRBV5-1 to TRBJ2-3; 9 bases match TRBD1. J lost 5 bases, V lost 4 bases, and 8 bases had no gene match. Germline-derived CDR1 and CDR2 are SGHRS and YFSETQ. The CDR3 has 15 amino acids.

The chain recombines TRBV7-9 with TRBJ1-2; 10 nucleotides match TRBD1. CDR3 length: 14 amino acids. CDR1 SEHNR and CDR2 FQNEAQ come from the germline V gene (reference sequence). V shed 5 bases and J 6 bases; nucleotides not matched to a gene: 6. For the CDR3, the DNA is TGTGCCAGCAGCGGGGGACAGGGGAGGGATGGCTACACCTTC. Protein: CASSGGQGRDGYTF.

This chain links TRBV9 with TRBJ1-3; D unclear. The CDR3 covers 12 residues. V was cut by 6 bases and J by 2 bases, with 6 bases left in between. CDR1 and CDR2 from the germline V gene are SGDLS and YYNGEE. The CDR3 DNA is TGTGCCAGCAACACGCCTGGAAACACCATATATTTT. As protein: CASNTPGNTIYF.

The table lists this clone with a count of one. V is TRBV18 and J is TRBJ1-2; maybe TRBD1 (6 bases). The V gene lost 0 bases and the J gene lost 8 bases, with 10 bases spanning the gap. Germline CDR1 and CDR2: KGHSH and LQKENI. The CDR3 has 13 amino acids. The CDR3 DNA reads TGTGCCAGCTCACCACCCACAGGGAAAGGCTACACCTTC. This sequence encodes CASSPPTGKGYTF. The full variable domain, its missing parts supplied by reference TRBV18 and TRBJ1-2, is NAGVMQNPRHLVRRRGQEARLRCSPMKGHSHVYWYRQLPEEGLKFMVYLQKENIIDESGMPKERFSAEFPKEGPSILRIQQVVRGDSAAYFCASSPPTGKGYTFGSGTRLTVV.

The chain uses TRBV7-2 and TRBJ1-1; 7 bases align to TRBD1. This CDR3 region has 14 residues. The V segment lost 5 bases and the J segment 1 base; nucleotides outside the gene matches: 4. Germline loops: CDR1 SGHTA, CDR2 FQGNSA. CDR3 DNA sequence: TGTGCCAGCAGCCAGACAGGGAGGAACACTGAAGCTTTCTTT. Protein: CASSQTGRNTEAFF.

The chain uses TRBV6-6 and TRBJ2-7; possibly TRBD2 for D (5 bases). The germline V and J ends were trimmed by 0 bases and 3 bases, with 12 bases remaining between them. From germline, CDR1 is MNHNY and CDR2 SVGAGI (reference sequence). CDR3 length: 15 residues. The CDR3 DNA reads as TGTGCCAGCAGTTACTCTAATGGACTCAACTACGAGCAGTACTTC. It translates to CASSYSNGLNYEQYF.

The V gene is TRBV11-2, the J gene TRBJ2-3; 12 nucleotides agree with TRBD2. CDR1 is SGHAT and CDR2 is FQNNGV in the germline V gene. The V and J ends lost 5 bases and 1 base, in that order; junction bases with no gene match: 4. CDR3 length equals 16 residues. The CDR3 bases are TGTGCCAGCAGCCTTCGACTAGCGGGGGGCACAGATACGCAGTATTTT. Amino acid sequence: CASSLRLAGGTDTQYF.

V usage is TRBV7-2 and J usage is TRBJ2-5, with 8 bases lining up with TRBD1. Trimming removed 5 bases from V and 5 bases from J; junction bases left unmatched: 7. Germline V gene lookup returns CDR1 SGHTA and CDR2 FQGNSA. CDR3 length equals 14 residues. The CDR3 bases are TGTGCCAGCAGCACAGGGGGGCCCGGGGAGACCCAGTACTTC. This codes for CASSTGGPGETQYF.

The CDR3 protein is CASSEAGAGAYYEQYF. The CDR3 nucleotides read TGTGCCAGCAGTGAAGCGGGCGCGGGAGCGTACTACGAGCAGTACTTC. The chain is built from TRBV2 and TRBJ2-7; 7 bases line up with TRBD2. The CDR3 contains 16 residues. The V gene end was trimmed by 0 bases and the J gene end by 3 bases; junction bases not matched to a gene: 8. CDR1 SNHLY and CDR2 FYNNEI come from the germline V gene.

J is TRBJ2-2 and V is TRBV6-4, with 10 bases aligning to TRBD2. The CDR3 has 15 amino acids. Losses at the gene ends were 6 bases for V and 3 bases for J; bases not matched to a gene: 4. Germline CDR1 reads MRHNA; CDR2 reads SNTAGT. The CDR3 is CASRNLAGDTGELFF. CDR3 DNA: TGTGCCAGCAGGAATCTAGCGGGGGACACCGGGGAGCTGTTTTTT.

This chain uses TRBV6-5 with TRBJ1-6; a possible D gene is TRBD1 (5 bases). V was clipped by 2 bases and J by 9 bases, with 14 bases between them. The CDR3 contains 15 residues. Germline V gene sequence: CDR1 MNHEY, CDR2 SVGAGI. The CDR3 nucleotides read TGTGCCAGCAGTTACCCTGCGCAGGGCGCTTCACCCCTCCACTTT. It codes for CASSYPAQGASPLHF.

The rearrangement joins TRBV21-1 to TRBJ1-5; the D segment call TRBD1 is taken from the table without a DNA check. TRBV21-1 is described as a pseudogene. The CDR3 is made up of 21 amino acids. The CDR3, as DNA: TGTGCCAGCAGCAAAGCGTCCCACAGGGGGCAGCTACGGGATAGCAATCAGCCCCAGCATTTT. Its protein product is CASSKASHRGQLRDSNQPQHF.

CDR3 residues: CASSLLSGPAYEQYF. CDR3 DNA sequence: TGTGCCAGCAGCCTGTTAAGCGGGCCCGCCTACGAGCAGTACTTC. The chain links TRBV5-4 to TRBJ2-7; possibly TRBD2 for D (6 bases). The V and J ends lost 4 bases and 2 bases respectively, with 16 bases between them. CDR1 SGHNT and CDR2 YYREEE come from the germline V gene (reference sequence). This CDR3 has 15 residues. The full variable domain, with the rest looked up from reference TRBV5-4 and TRBJ2-7, is ETGVTQSPTHLIKTRGQQVTLRCSSQSGHNTVSWYQQALGQGPQFIFQYYREEENGRGNFPPRFSGLQFPNYSSELNVNALELDDSALYLCASSLLSGPAYEQYFGPGTRLTVT.

The V gene is TRBV2, the J gene TRBJ2-2; D perhaps matches TRBD1 (5 bases). This CDR3 is built from 16 residues. Germline V lookup: CDR1 SNHLY, CDR2 FYNNEI. The germline V and J ends were trimmed by 7 bases and 0 bases, with 15 bases remaining between them. The CDR3 DNA reads as TGTGCCAGCAAAGAAGACCCAGGGACGAACACCGGGGAGCTGTTTTTT. Protein: CASKEDPGTNTGELFF.

This chain joins TRBV4-2 and TRBJ1-1; the match to TRBD1 covers 9 bases. The CDR3 length is 13 residues. CDR1 LGHNA and CDR2 YNFKEQ come from the germline V gene. The ends lost 4 bases at V and 6 bases at J; junction bases unmatched: 3. The CDR3 DNA reads TGTGCCAGCAGCCGGACAGGGGCGGCTGAAGCTTTCTTT. It yields the protein CASSRTGAAEAFF.

Here the CDR3 reads CASSFRLAGEHTDTQYF. CDR3 sequence (DNA): TGTGCCAGTAGTTTCCGACTGGCGGGAGAGCACACAGATACGCAGTATTTT. The gene calls are TRBV19 and TRBJ2-3; 7 bases line up with TRBD2. The CDR3 sequence is 17 residues long. The V segment lost 5 bases and the J segment 2 bases; nucleotides outside the gene matches: 13. Germline V gene data show CDR1 as LNHDA and CDR2 as SQIVND (reference sequence).

V is TRBV5-1 and J is TRBJ2-3; tentatively, D is TRBD2 (6 bases). Trimming cost V 4 bases and J 3 bases, with 15 bases left between them. CDR1 is SGHRS, CDR2 YFSETQ, per germline. The CDR3 consists of 15 residues. The CDR3 sequence: CASSVSGGGTDTQYF. DNA of the CDR3: TGCGCCAGCAGCGTGTCTGGGGGAGGTACAGATACGCAGTATTTT.

The chain has TRBV18 and TRBJ1-2; a weak D match, TRBD1 (5 bases). V lost 0 bases and J 2 bases, leaving 7 bases between the germline ends. CDR3 length equals 14 residues. From germline, CDR1 is KGHSH and CDR2 LQKENI. CDR3 amino acids: CASSPPTGNYGYTF. In DNA, the CDR3 is TGTGCCAGCTCACCACCCACAGGAAACTATGGCTACACCTTC.

This sequence joins TRBV6-5 and TRBJ2-3, with D maybe TRBD2 (5 bases). Deletions cut 6 bases from V and 5 bases from J, with 15 bases between. CDR3 length equals 14 residues. Germline assignment: CDR1 MNHEY and CDR2 SVGAGI. The CDR3 loop reads CASRAMAGVDTQYF. CDR3 DNA sequence: TGTGCCAGCAGGGCTATGGCGGGTGTAGATACGCAGTATTTT.

The gene calls are TRBV28 and TRBJ1-1, with 9 bases lining up with TRBD1. The CDR3 spans 13 residues. Unmatched junction bases numbered 5, after V lost 6 bases and J lost 6 bases. Germline CDR1 and CDR2: MDHEN and SYDVKM. CDR3 DNA: TGTGCCAGCAGCCGGACAGGGGTTGCTGAAGCTTTCTTT. It specifies CASSRTGVAEAFF. The variable domain in full, completed from reference TRBV28 and TRBJ1-1, reads DVKVTQSSRYLVKRTGEKVFLECVQDMDHENMFWYRQDPGLGLRLIYFSYDVKMKEKGDIPEGYSVSREKKERFSLILESASTNQTSMYLCASSRTGVAEAFFGQGTRLTVV.

J is TRBJ2-7 and V is TRBV7-2; 7 nucleotides line up with TRBD2. V lost 2 bases to trimming and J lost 0 bases; unmatched junction nucleotides: 4. The CDR3 contains 15 residues. Germline V gene sequence: CDR1 SGHTA, CDR2 FQGNSA. The CDR3 spells CASSLNPSGSYEQYF. Here the CDR3 DNA reads TGTGCCAGCAGCTTAAATCCTAGCGGCTCCTACGAGCAGTACTTC. Based on the CDR3 plus reference TRBV7-2 and TRBJ2-7, the full variable domain is GAGVSQSPSNKVTEKGKDVELRCDPISGHTALYWYRQSLGQGLEFLIYFQGNSAPDKSGLPSDRFSAERTGGSVSTLTIQRTQQEDSAVYLCASSLNPSGSYEQYFGPGTRLTVT.

CDR3 protein: CASSLQGNTDTQYF. The CDR3 DNA follows: TGTGCCAGCAGCTTACAGGGCAACACAGATACGCAGTATTTT. J is TRBJ2-3 and V is TRBV5-5; possible D gene TRBD1, 6 bases. Germline V CDR1 and CDR2: SGHKS, YYEKEE (reference sequence). The CDR3 has 14 residues. V was pared by 2 bases and J by 2 bases, with 9 bases between.